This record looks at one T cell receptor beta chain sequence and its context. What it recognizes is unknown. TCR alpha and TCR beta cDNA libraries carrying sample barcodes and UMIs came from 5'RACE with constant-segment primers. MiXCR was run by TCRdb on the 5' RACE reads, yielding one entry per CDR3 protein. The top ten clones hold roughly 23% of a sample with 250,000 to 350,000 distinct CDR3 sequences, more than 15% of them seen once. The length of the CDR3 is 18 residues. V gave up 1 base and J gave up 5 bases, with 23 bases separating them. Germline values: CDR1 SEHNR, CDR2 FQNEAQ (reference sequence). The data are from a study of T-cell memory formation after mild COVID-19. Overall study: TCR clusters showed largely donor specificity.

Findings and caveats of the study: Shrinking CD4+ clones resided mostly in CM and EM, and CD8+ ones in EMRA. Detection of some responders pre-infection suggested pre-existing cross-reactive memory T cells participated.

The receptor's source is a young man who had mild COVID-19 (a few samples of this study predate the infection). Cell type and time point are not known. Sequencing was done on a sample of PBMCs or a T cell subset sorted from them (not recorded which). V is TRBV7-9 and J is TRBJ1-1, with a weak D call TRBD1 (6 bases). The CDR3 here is CASSLVVAGEVSGTEAFF. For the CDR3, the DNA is TGTGCCAGCAGCTTAGTTGTGGCAGGGGAGGTTTCGGGGACTGAAGCTTTCTTT.